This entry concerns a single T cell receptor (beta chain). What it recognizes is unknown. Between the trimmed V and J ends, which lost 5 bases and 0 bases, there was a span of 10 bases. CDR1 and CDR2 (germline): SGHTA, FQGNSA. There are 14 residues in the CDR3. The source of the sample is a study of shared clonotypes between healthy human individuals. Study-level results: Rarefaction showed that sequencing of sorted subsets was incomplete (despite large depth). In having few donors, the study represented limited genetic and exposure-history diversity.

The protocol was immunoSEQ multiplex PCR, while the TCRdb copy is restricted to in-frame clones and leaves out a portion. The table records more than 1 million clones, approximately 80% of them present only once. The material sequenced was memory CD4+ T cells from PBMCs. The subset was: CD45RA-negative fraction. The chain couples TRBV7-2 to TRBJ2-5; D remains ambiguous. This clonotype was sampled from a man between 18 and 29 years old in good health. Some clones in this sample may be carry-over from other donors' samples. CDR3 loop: CASSQATYQETQYF. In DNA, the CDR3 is TGTGCCAGCAGCCAGGCCACGTACCAAGAGACCCAGTACTTC.